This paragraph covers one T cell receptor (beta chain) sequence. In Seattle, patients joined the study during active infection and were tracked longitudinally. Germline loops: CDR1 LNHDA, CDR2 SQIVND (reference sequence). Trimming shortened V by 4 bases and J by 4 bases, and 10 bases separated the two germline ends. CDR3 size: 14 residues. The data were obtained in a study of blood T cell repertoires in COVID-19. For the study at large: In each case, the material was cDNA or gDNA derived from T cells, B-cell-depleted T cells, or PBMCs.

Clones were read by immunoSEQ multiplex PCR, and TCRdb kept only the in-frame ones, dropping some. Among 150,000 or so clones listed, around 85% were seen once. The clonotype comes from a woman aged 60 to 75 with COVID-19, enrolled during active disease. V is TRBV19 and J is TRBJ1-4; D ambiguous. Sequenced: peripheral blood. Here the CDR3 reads CASSNVQYNEKLFF. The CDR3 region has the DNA TGTGCCAGTAGTAACGTCCAGTATAATGAAAAACTGTTTTTT. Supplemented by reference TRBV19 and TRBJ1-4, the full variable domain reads DGGITQSPKYLFRKEGQNVTLSCEQNLNHDAMYWYRQDPGQGLRLIYYSQIVNDFQKGDIAEGYSVSREKKESFPLTVTSAQKNPTAFYLCASSNVQYNEKLFFGSGTQLSVL.